This T cell receptor (beta chain) was recorded in a study of blood T cells in healthy people across ages. A second roughly 7 to 11 cycle PCR used barcoded and J-beta primers. TCRdb re-called the 5' RACE reads with MiXCR, one entry per CDR3 protein. The sample has some 880,000 distinct CDR3 sequences; under 40% are singletons. The CDR3 covers 13 residues. From germline, CDR1 is LNHDA and CDR2 SQIVND (reference sequence). V was cut by 6 bases and J by 10 bases, with 16 bases left in between. Sequenced: blood. The chain links TRBV19 to TRBJ2-1; D remains unclear. The receptor comes from a man younger than 30 in good health. The CDR3 here is CASSAVSLREQFF. The DNA for the CDR3 is TGTGCCAGTAGCGCCGTCAGCCTCCGGGAGCAGTTCTTC.